What follows are 5 T cell receptor beta chains derived from one specimen sequenced in a study of human T cells and chemical hapten exposure (dated by TCRdb to the early 2020s). What this sample's time point label stands for: patch test 1, 2 weeks after DPC sensitization. The treatment or condition label corresponds to: therapeutic diphenylcyclopropenone sensitization with weekly scalp DPC. The library was produced with RACE. The reads were generated on a NextSeq 500. Starting from the raw public reads, TCRdb applied fastp trimming at Q25, assembled clones with MiXCR and retained in-frame beta chains. Rows are combined by CDR3 protein, so each entry shows the most common genes and DNA. The table for this sample lists about 57,000 distinct CDR3 sequences; 9.3% of them were counted only once. About 14% of the sample lies in the top ten. This sample comprised whole blood, obtained in connection with sensitization to the hapten diphenylcyclopropenone (DPC). These TCRs come from a woman aged 40 to 49 with alopecia areata. Some clones in this sample may be carry-over from other donors' samples.

This clonotype was seen many times. The chain recombines TRBV6-2 or TRBV6-3 with TRBJ2-2, with 10 bases aligning to TRBD2. Germline CDR1 is MNHEY and CDR2 is SVGEGT. CDR3 size: 16 residues. J was trimmed by 1 base and V by 7 bases; bases with no gene match: 6. The CDR3: CASNPAGGRNTGELFF. The CDR3 nucleotides read TGTGCCAGCAACCCAGCGGGGGGGAGGAACACCGGGGAGCTGTTTTTT.

This clonotype has at least ten counts. The chain uses TRBV30 and TRBJ1-5; D remains ambiguous. The CDR3 runs 14 residues. Trimming cost V 1 base and J 4 bases, with 11 bases left between them. The germline gives CDR1 GTSNPN, CDR2 SVGIG (reference sequence). CDR3 in DNA: TGTGCCTGGAGTGGTCCGGGGAGGAATCAGCCCCAGCATTTT. Translated, it gives CAWSGPGRNQPQHF.

This clonotype occurred a few times. The chain couples TRBV4-1 to TRBJ2-5; 10 bases are a match to TRBD2. The germline V gene encodes CDR1 MGHRA and CDR2 YSYEKL. The CDR3 length is 16 residues. The V and J ends lost 1 base and 5 bases, in that order; junction bases with no gene match: 7. The CDR3 loop is CASSQGQAGGRETQYF. CDR3 nucleotide sequence: TGCGCCAGCAGCCAAGGTCAAGCGGGGGGGCGGGAGACCCAGTACTTC.

This clonotype was detected ten times or more. The chain is built from TRBV9 and TRBJ1-5; 9 nucleotides line up with TRBD1. Trimming took 0 bases from V and 6 from J; bases not matched to a gene: 7. The germline CDR1 and CDR2 sequences are SGDLS and YYNGEE. The CDR3 length is 16 residues. Here the CDR3 reads CASSVGGGQGGQPQHF. The CDR3 DNA is TGTGCCAGCAGCGTAGGAGGGGGACAGGGAGGTCAGCCCCAGCATTTT.

The V call is TRBV20-1, the J call TRBJ2-3; 11 nucleotides agree with TRBD2. The J segment lost 4 bases and the V segment lost 5 bases, leaving 8 bases of the junction unmatched. The CDR3 has 15 residues. The germline V gene encodes CDR1 DFQATT and CDR2 SNEGSKA (reference sequence). The CDR3 DNA reads TGCAGTGCTTCGCTCCGACTAGCGGGGTCAGATACGCAGTATTTT. Its protein product is CSASLRLAGSDTQYF.